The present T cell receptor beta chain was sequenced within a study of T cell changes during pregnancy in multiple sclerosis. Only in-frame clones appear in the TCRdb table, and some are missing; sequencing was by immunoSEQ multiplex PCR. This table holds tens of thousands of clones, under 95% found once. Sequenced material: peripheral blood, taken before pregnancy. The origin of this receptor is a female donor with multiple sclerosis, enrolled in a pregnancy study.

This CDR3 reads CASSRQGPGTDTQYF. CDR3 nucleotide sequence: TGCGCCAGCAGCAGGCAGGGCCCAGGCACAGATACGCAGTATTTT. The chain has TRBV5-1 and TRBJ2-3; possibly TRBD1 for D (5 bases). CDR1 is SGHRS, CDR2 YFSETQ, per germline. V was clipped by 4 bases and J by 1 base, with 13 bases between them. The CDR3 runs to 15 residues.